This T cell receptor beta chain is drawn from a study of CD8 T cells in Susac syndrome. The study's findings and limits: The TCR sequencing and HLA analysis in the study involved a relatively small number of individuals, as the study acknowledged.

Germline values: CDR1 LGHDT, CDR2 YNNKEL (reference sequence). This CDR3 contains 12 residues. The V end was cut by 1 base, the J end by 4 bases, with 4 bases between. Notes on this clonotype: Its antigen is not known.

Reverse transcription used about 0.45 to 1 ug RNA and random hexamers. The TCR beta CDR3 was amplified by immunoSEQ multiplex PCR across 54 Vbeta, 13 Jbeta. One entry per CDR3 protein, called by TCRdb with MiXCR from the immunoSEQ multiplex PCR reads. The data show roughly 200,000 distinct CDR3 sequences, roughly nine tenths seen once. The sequence derives from a human donor with Susac syndrome. The rearrangement joins TRBV3-1 to TRBJ2-5; D remains ambiguous. The sample comprised CD4+ T cells from PBMCs. The CDR3 reads CASSQGTETQYF. CDR3 coding DNA: TGTGCCAGCAGCCAAGGAACAGAGACCCAGTACTTC.